The clone carrying this TCR beta chain came up once. These data belong to a study of OX40 agonist ivuxolimab in advanced cancers. There are 16 residues in the CDR3. Germline V lookup: CDR1 MGHRA, CDR2 YSYEKL. The V gene lost 1 base and the J gene lost 0 bases, with 11 bases spanning the gap. Using immunoSEQ multiplex PCR, the repertoire was profiled, and TCRdb retains in-frame clones only, with some absent. The sample contains tens of thousands of clones, 80% of which appear only once. The sampling schedule covered blood at baseline, cycle 4 day 1, and cycle 7 day 1. The clonotype was recovered from an adult with an advanced solid tumor such as melanoma, head and neck, liver or kidney cancer. J is TRBJ2-3 and V is TRBV4-1; D not certain. The sequenced sample was CD4+ or CD8+ T cells sorted from blood, obtained in a trial of the OX40 agonist ivuxolimab. The DNA of the CDR3 is TGCGCCAGCAGCCAAGTGGGAACCACTAGCACAGATACGCAGTATTTT. Translation: CASSQVGTTSTDTQYF.